This T cell receptor beta chain was sequenced for a study of shared clonotypes between healthy human individuals. The study, taken as a whole, reports: Measured sharing among donors was expected to vary with sequencing depth. A generally larger estimated richness was seen in naive subsets than in memory subsets. Four donors held about 5.1% of naive CD4 clonotypes in common.

Naive-designated CD8 cells lacked CD45RO, were positively enriched for CCR7, and omitted terminally differentiated effector memory CD45RA+ cells. Caucasian adults living in Nashville, Tennessee, provided all samples. The V gene's germline CDR1 is SGHDN and CDR2 FVKESK. This CDR3 is built from 14 residues. The ends were cut back, 5 bases at V and 3 bases at J, with 11 bases in the middle. Clones were read by immunoSEQ multiplex PCR, and TCRdb kept only the in-frame ones, dropping some. The table has about 680,000 clones, roughly nine tenths seen once. A single count supports this clone. Its antigen remains unknown.

This sequence joins TRBV14 and TRBJ2-1, with D tentatively TRBD1 or TRBD2 (5 bases each). The receptor was isolated from a young man in good health. Input material: naive CD8+ T cells sorted from blood. The DNA of the CDR3 is TGTGCCAGCAGCACGGGGCGGTTCTACAATGAGCAGTTCTTC. It is translated as CASSTGRFYNEQFF.